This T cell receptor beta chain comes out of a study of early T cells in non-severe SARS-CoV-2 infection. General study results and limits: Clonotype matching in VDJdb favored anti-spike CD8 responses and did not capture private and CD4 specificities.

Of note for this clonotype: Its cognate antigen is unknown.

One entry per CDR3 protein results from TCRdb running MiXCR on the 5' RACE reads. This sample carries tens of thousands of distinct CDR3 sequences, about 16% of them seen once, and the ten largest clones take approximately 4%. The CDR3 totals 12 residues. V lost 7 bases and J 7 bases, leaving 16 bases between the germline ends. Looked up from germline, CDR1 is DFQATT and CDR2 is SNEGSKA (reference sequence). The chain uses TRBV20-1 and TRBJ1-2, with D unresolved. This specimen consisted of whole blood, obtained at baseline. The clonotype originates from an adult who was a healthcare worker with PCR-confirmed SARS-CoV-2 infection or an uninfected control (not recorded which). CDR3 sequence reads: CSGSGLAGGYTF. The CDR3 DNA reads TGCAGTGGAAGCGGGCTGGCTGGTGGCTACACCTTC.